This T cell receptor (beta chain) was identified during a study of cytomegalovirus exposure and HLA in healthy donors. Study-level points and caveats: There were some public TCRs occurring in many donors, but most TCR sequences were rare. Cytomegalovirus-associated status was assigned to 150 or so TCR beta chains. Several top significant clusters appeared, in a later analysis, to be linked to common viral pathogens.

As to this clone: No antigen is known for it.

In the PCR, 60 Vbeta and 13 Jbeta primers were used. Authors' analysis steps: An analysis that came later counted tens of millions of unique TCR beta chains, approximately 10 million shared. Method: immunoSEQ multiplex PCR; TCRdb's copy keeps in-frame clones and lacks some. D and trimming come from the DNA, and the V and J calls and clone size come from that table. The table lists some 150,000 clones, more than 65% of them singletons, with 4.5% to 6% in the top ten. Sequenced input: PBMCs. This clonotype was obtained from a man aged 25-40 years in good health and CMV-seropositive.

DNA for the CDR3: TGTGCCAGCCGGACAGGTGGTGACTACGAGCAGTACTTC. This codes for CASRTGGDYEQYF. The rearrangement uses TRBV13 and TRBJ2-7, with 7 nucleotides matching TRBD1. In germline, CDR1 is PRHDT, CDR2 FYEKMQ (reference sequence). V gave up 8 bases and J gave up 3 bases; unmatched junction bases: 7. The CDR3 consists of 13 residues. Based on the CDR3 plus reference TRBV13 and TRBJ2-7, the full variable domain is AAGVIQSPRHLIKEKRETATLKCYPIPRHDTVYWYQQGPGQDPQFLISFYEKMQSDKGSIPDRFSAQQFSDYHSELNMSSLELGDSALYFCASRTGGDYEQYFGPGTRLTVT.